This T cell receptor (beta chain) was captured by sequencing in a study of blood T cell repertoires in COVID-19. Study-level background: Samples taken during acute and convalescent COVID-19 were collected in the United States, Italy and Spain.

V was trimmed by 7 bases and J by 8 bases, leaving 11 bases between them. The CDR3 covers 12 residues. Per the germline V gene, CDR1 is LNHDA and CDR2 is SQIVND (reference sequence). Per the original methods: Amplification from reference gene primers served as the basis for estimated nucleated cell counts. Assay used: immunoSEQ multiplex PCR; TCRdb lists only in-frame clones, some missing. D and trimming come from the DNA, and the V and J calls and clone size come from that table. The sample lists roughly 440,000 clones, more than 70% seen once, with over 9.5% in the top ten. The sample taken for sequencing was peripheral blood. This TCR derives from a woman in her forties or fifties with COVID-19, enrolled during active disease. The chain is built from TRBV19 and TRBJ1-4; D remains ambiguous. This CDR3 reads CASNLIGEKLFF. The DNA for the CDR3 is TGTGCCAGTAATCTTATTGGCGAAAAACTGTTTTTT.